This paragraph reports one TCR beta chain. This entry comes from a study of shared clonotypes between healthy human individuals. The assay was immunoSEQ multiplex PCR, and TCRdb's table has in-frame clones only and misses some. The table lists around 690,000 clones, less than 95% of them singletons. Per germline, CDR1 SGHRS and CDR2 YFSETQ. This CDR3 contains 19 residues. The V segment lost 4 bases and the J segment 3 bases; nucleotides outside the gene matches: 21. The material sequenced was memory CD8+ T cells from PBMCs. Subset in this sample: CD45RO+ cells pooled with CCR7-negative TemRA cells. This chain connects TRBV5-1 to TRBJ2-7; 8 positions match TRBD2. The sequence derives from a man aged 18 to 29 in good health. Some clones in this sample may be carry-over from other donors' samples. In DNA form, the CDR3 reads TGCGCCAGCAGCCCTCTATTCGACTTGCGGGGGGTGGTAGTCTACGAGCAGTACTTC. Translation gives CASSPLFDLRGVVVYEQYF.